The entry below gives a single T cell receptor (beta chain) sequence along with its context. Method: immunoSEQ multiplex PCR; TCRdb's copy keeps in-frame clones and lacks some. The sample consists of roughly 30,000 clones, 91% of them appearing once. These data originate in a study of blood T cell repertoires in COVID-19. Study information: Whether acute or convalescent, the COVID-19 samples came from the United States, Italy and Spain.

Deletions cut 3 bases from V and 3 bases from J, with 17 bases between. In germline, CDR1 is MGHRA, CDR2 YSYEKL. The CDR3 covers 17 residues. Sample: peripheral blood. The chain uses TRBV4-1 and TRBJ2-2, with D maybe TRBD2 (6 bases). This clonotype was obtained from a man in his 60s with acute or convalescent COVID-19. CDR3 residues: CASSQGGLTRYTGELFF. In nucleotides, the CDR3 is TGCGCCAGCAGCCAGGGCGGTCTGACTAGGTACACCGGGGAGCTGTTTTTT.